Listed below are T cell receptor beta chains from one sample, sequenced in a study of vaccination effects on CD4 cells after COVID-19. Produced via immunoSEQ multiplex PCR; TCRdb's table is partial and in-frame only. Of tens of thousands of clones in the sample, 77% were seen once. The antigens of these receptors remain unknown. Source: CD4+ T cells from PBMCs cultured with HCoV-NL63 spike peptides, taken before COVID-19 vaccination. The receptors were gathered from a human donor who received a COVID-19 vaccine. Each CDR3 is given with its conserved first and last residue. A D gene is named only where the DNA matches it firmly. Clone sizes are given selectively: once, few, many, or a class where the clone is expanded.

CDR3: CASSLVDSRNTEAFF
DNA: TGCGCCAGCAGCTTAGTGGACAGTAGAAACACTGAAGCTTTCTTT
J: TRBJ1-1
size: once
D: -
V: TRBV5-1

CDR3: CASSSDLNEKLFF
DNA: TGTGCCAGCAGTTCGGACCTCAATGAAAAACTGTTTTTT
J: TRBJ1-4
size: -
D: -
V: TRBV6-6

CDR3: CATSDLPGLGDDTQYF
DNA: TGTGCCACCAGTGATTTACCGGGACTAGGGGATGATACGCAGTATTTT
J: TRBJ2-3
size: -
D: TRBD2
V: TRBV24-1

CDR3: CASSLDSFSNQPQHF
DNA: TGTGCCAGCTCACTCGACAGTTTTAGCAATCAGCCCCAGCATTTT
J: TRBJ1-5
size: once
D: -
V: TRBV18

CDR3: CASSLLGRSGNTIYF
DNA: TGCGCCAGCAGCTTGTTGGGAAGATCTGGAAACACCATATATTTT
J: TRBJ1-3
size: -
D: -
V: TRBV5-1

CDR3: CASSVTASGTGYTF
DNA: TGTGCCAGCAGTGTGACAGCTTCTGGGACTGGCTACACCTTC
J: TRBJ1-2
size: -
D: -
V: TRBV6-4

CDR3: CASSANTVGDEKLFF
DNA: TGCGCCAGCAGCGCTAACACGGTTGGGGATGAAAAACTGTTTTTT
J: TRBJ1-4
size: once
D: -
V: TRBV5-1

CDR3: CAWSILNSPLHF
DNA: TGTGCCTGGAGTATTTTGAATTCACCCCTCCACTTT
J: TRBJ1-6
size: -
D: -
V: TRBV30

CDR3: CASSLNPAGGPDTQYF
DNA: TGTGCCAGCAGCTTAAATCCAGCGGGGGGGCCAGATACGCAGTATTTT
J: TRBJ2-3
size: once
D: TRBD2
V: TRBV7-3

CDR3: CASSVGATGGEKLFF
DNA: TGCGCCAGCAGCGTGGGTGCGACGGGAGGGGAAAAACTGTTTTTT
J: TRBJ1-4
size: -
D: -
V: TRBV5-1

CDR3: CATRNDRARDSPLHF
DNA: TGTGCCACCAGAAACGACAGGGCCAGAGATTCACCCCTCCACTTT
J: TRBJ1-6
size: -
D: TRBD1
V: TRBV15

CDR3: CASSRGAGTGNTIYF
DNA: TGTGCCAGCAGCCGAGGGGCGGGGACTGGAAACACCATATATTTT
J: TRBJ1-3
size: -
D: -
V: TRBV21-1

CDR3: CASSYAPLYNEQFF
DNA: TGTGCCAGCAGTTACGCCCCCCTTTACAATGAGCAGTTCTTC
J: TRBJ2-1
size: -
D: -
V: TRBV6-5

CDR3: CASSVQGSTEAFF
DNA: TGCGCCAGCAGCGTACAGGGGAGTACTGAAGCTTTCTTT
J: TRBJ1-1
size: -
D: TRBD1
V: TRBV5-1

CDR3: CASSIQGEQPQHF
DNA: TGTGCCAGTAGTATCCAGGGGGAACAGCCCCAGCATTTT
J: TRBJ1-5
size: -
D: TRBD1
V: TRBV19

CDR3: CASLSSTDTQYF
DNA: TGCGCTAGTCTATCTAGCACAGATACGCAGTATTTT
J: TRBJ2-3
size: -
D: -
V: TRBV23-1

CDR3: CASSQSREQPQHF
DNA: TGTGCCAGCAGCCAATCAAGGGAACAGCCCCAGCATTTT
J: TRBJ1-5
size: -
D: -
V: TRBV3-1/TRBV3-2

CDR3: CASSSRQLYGYTF
DNA: TGTGCCAGCAGTTCACGACAGCTCTATGGCTACACCTTC
J: TRBJ1-2
size: few
D: -
V: TRBV27

CDR3: CATSDLRSGADETQYF
DNA: TGTGCCACCAGTGATTTGCGTAGCGGGGCGGATGAGACCCAGTACTTC
J: TRBJ2-5
size: -
D: TRBD2
V: TRBV24-1

CDR3: CASSQDQAKTQYF
DNA: TGCGCCAGCAGCCAAGATCAGGCAAAGACCCAGTACTTC
J: TRBJ2-5
size: -
D: -
V: TRBV4-1

CDR3: CASSLVGGHGEAFF
DNA: TGTGCCAGCAGCTTAGTTGGGGGCCATGGGGAAGCTTTCTTT
J: TRBJ1-1
size: -
D: -
V: TRBV7-9

CDR3: CASSQELGGVQETQYF
DNA: TGTGCCAGCAGCCAAGAATTGGGGGGGGTCCAAGAGACCCAGTACTTC
J: TRBJ2-5
size: -
D: TRBD2
V: TRBV4-2

CDR3: CASSQFGGRSYGYTF
DNA: TGCGCCAGCAGCCAGTTCGGAGGAAGGAGCTATGGCTACACCTTC
J: TRBJ1-2
size: few
D: -
V: TRBV4-1

CDR3: CASSATRKGNMNTEAFF
DNA: TGTGCCAGCTCCGCAACCCGAAAGGGGAACATGAACACTGAAGCTTTCTTT
J: TRBJ1-1
size: -
D: -
V: TRBV18

CDR3: CASSVASALAGTGEQFF
DNA: TGTGCCAGCAGCGTAGCGTCAGCGCTAGCGGGGACAGGGGAGCAGTTCTTC
J: TRBJ2-1
size: -
D: -
V: TRBV9

CDR3: CATGLTGEDGYTF
DNA: TGTGCCACCGGCCTGACAGGGGAGGATGGCTACACCTTC
J: TRBJ1-2
size: -
D: TRBD1
V: TRBV18

CDR3: CAWSEVGGKGSPLHF
DNA: TGTGCCTGGAGTGAAGTAGGGGGAAAGGGTTCACCCCTCCACTTT
J: TRBJ1-6
size: -
D: -
V: TRBV30

CDR3: CASRKLDVYNEQFF
DNA: TGTGCCAGCAGAAAACTGGATGTTTACAATGAGCAGTTCTTC
J: TRBJ2-1
size: -
D: -
V: TRBV5-6

CDR3: CASSQNQGADSPLHF
DNA: TGCGCCAGCAGCCAAAATCAGGGTGCGGATTCACCCCTCCACTTT
J: TRBJ1-6
size: -
D: -
V: TRBV4-3

CDR3: CATSDPGQGHYGYTF
DNA: TGTGCCACCAGTGACCCCGGACAGGGCCACTATGGCTACACCTTC
J: TRBJ1-2
size: once
D: TRBD1
V: TRBV24-1

CDR3: CASSFRPTNYGYTF
DNA: TGTGCCAGCAGCTTCAGACCTACTAACTATGGCTACACCTTC
J: TRBJ1-2
size: few
D: -
V: TRBV5-6

CDR3: CASSLGTQNNSPLHF
DNA: TGTGCCAGCAGTTTAGGGACGCAGAATAATTCACCCCTCCACTTT
J: TRBJ1-6
size: -
D: -
V: TRBV28

CDR3: CASSIRPGSNQPQHF
DNA: TGTGCCAGTAGTATTCGGCCAGGGAGCAATCAGCCCCAGCATTTT
J: TRBJ1-5
size: -
D: -
V: TRBV19

CDR3: CASSSRTGSGMSYNEQFF
DNA: TGTGCCAGCAGTTCACGGACAGGGTCAGGAATGTCCTACAATGAGCAGTTCTTC
J: TRBJ2-1
size: -
D: TRBD1
V: TRBV28

CDR3: CASSLGGQGDSPLHF
DNA: TGTGCCAGCAGCTTAGGAGGACAGGGTGATTCACCCCTCCACTTT
J: TRBJ1-6
size: few
D: TRBD1
V: TRBV7-6

CDR3: CASSGGALKETQYF
DNA: TGTGCCAGCAGTGGGGGGGCTTTAAAAGAGACCCAGTACTTC
J: TRBJ2-5
size: -
D: -
V: TRBV6-2/TRBV6-3

CDR3: CASGDISNQPQHF
DNA: TGTGCCAGCGGCGACATTAGCAATCAGCCCCAGCATTTT
J: TRBJ1-5
size: few
D: -
V: TRBV7-8

CDR3: CASSSGLAAATDTQYF
DNA: TGTGCCAGCAGTTCGGGACTAGCCGCCGCCACAGATACGCAGTATTTT
J: TRBJ2-3
size: -
D: TRBD2
V: TRBV6-5

CDR3: CASSLGRQGLAKNIQYF
DNA: TGTGCCAGCAGTTTAGGCCGACAGGGGCTAGCCAAAAACATTCAGTACTTC
J: TRBJ2-4
size: few
D: TRBD1
V: TRBV28

CDR3: CASSIQTGFTSPLHF
DNA: TGTGCCAGTAGTATACAAACAGGGTTTACTTCACCCCTCCACTTT
J: TRBJ1-6
size: -
D: -
V: TRBV19

CDR3: CASSLTSADLDTQYF
DNA: TGTGCCAGCAGCTTAACGTCCGCCGATTTGGATACGCAGTATTTT
J: TRBJ2-3
size: -
D: -
V: TRBV7-2

CDR3: CASSLVGNTGELFF
DNA: TGTGCCAGCAGCTTAGTTGGCAACACCGGGGAGCTGTTTTTT
J: TRBJ2-2
size: few
D: -
V: TRBV7-9

CDR3: CATHRGGSYNEQFF
DNA: TGTGCCACACACAGGGGAGGTTCCTACAATGAGCAGTTCTTC
J: TRBJ2-1
size: -
D: -
V: TRBV6-5

CDR3: CASSAARGSYNEQFF
DNA: TGTGCCAGCAGCGCGGCGAGGGGCTCCTACAATGAGCAGTTCTTC
J: TRBJ2-1
size: once
D: -
V: TRBV3-1/TRBV3-2

CDR3: CASSQRTDYNSPLHF
DNA: TGCGCCAGCAGCCAAAGGACGGACTATAATTCACCCCTCCACTTT
J: TRBJ1-6
size: -
D: -
V: TRBV4-1

CDR3: CASSQPGQGAGTEAFF
DNA: TGTGCCAGCAGTCAACCGGGACAGGGGGCTGGCACTGAAGCTTTCTTT
J: TRBJ1-1
size: -
D: TRBD1
V: TRBV28

CDR3: CASSIPGQGRAKNIQYF
DNA: TGTGCCAGTAGTATTCCGGGCCAGGGGAGAGCCAAAAACATTCAGTACTTC
J: TRBJ2-4
size: -
D: -
V: TRBV19

CDR3: CASRVSGGVNYGYTF
DNA: TGTGCCAGCAGGGTATCAGGGGGCGTGAACTATGGCTACACCTTC
J: TRBJ1-2
size: few
D: TRBD1
V: TRBV7-2

CDR3: CASSEWGFGNTEAFF
DNA: TGTGCCAGCAGCGAGTGGGGCTTCGGGAACACTGAAGCTTTCTTT
J: TRBJ1-1
size: -
D: -
V: TRBV3-1/TRBV3-2

CDR3: CASSPPLAAVGGANVLTF
DNA: TGCGCCAGCAGCCCCCCCTTAGCTGCTGTGGGGGGGGCCAACGTCCTGACTTTC
J: TRBJ2-6
size: -
D: -
V: TRBV5-1

CDR3: CASSPLAGGQETQYF
DNA: TGTGCCAGCTCACCCCTAGCGGGGGGGCAAGAGACCCAGTACTTC
J: TRBJ2-5
size: -
D: TRBD2
V: TRBV18